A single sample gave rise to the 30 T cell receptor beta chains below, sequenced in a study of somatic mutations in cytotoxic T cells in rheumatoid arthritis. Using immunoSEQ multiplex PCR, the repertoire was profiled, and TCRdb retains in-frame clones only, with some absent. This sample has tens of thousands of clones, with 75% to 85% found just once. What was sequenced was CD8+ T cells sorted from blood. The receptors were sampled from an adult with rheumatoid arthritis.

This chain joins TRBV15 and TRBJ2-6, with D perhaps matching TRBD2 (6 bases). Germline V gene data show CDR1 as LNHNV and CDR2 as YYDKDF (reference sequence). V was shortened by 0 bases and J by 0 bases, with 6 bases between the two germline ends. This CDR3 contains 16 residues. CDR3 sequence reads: CATSREGGSGANVLTF. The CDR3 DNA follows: TGTGCCACCAGCAGAGAGGGGGGCTCTGGGGCCAACGTCCTGACTTTC.

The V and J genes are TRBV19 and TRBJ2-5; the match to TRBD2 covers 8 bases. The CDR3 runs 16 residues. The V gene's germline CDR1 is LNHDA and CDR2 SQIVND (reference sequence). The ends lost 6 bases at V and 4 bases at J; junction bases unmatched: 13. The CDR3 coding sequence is TGTGCCAGTAGCCTCGGGGGGCTAGCGGGCATAGAGACCCAGTACTTC. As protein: CASSLGGLAGIETQYF.

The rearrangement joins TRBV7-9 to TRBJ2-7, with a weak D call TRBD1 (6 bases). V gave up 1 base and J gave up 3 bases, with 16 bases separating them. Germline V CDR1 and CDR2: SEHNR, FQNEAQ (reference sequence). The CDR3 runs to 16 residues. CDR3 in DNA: TGTGCCAGCAGCTTAGAGGCCCCCCTGACAGGCTACGAGCAGTACTTC. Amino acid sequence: CASSLEAPLTGYEQYF.

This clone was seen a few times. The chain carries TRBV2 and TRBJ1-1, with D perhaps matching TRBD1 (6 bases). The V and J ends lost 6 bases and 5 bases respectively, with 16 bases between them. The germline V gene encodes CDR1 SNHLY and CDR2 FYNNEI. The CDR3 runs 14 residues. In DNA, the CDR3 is TGTGCCAGCAGGCCCCACGGGGGGCGGACTGAAGCTTTCTTT. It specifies CASRPHGGRTEAFF.

The CDR3 nucleotides are TGCGCCAGCAGCCCGCGGGGTTACAATGAGCAGTTCTTC. The encoded protein is CASSPRGYNEQFF. V gene TRBV5-1 combines with J gene TRBJ2-1, with a weak D call TRBD2 (6 bases). Looked up from germline, CDR1 is SGHRS and CDR2 is YFSETQ. CDR3 length: 13 amino acids. Deletions cut 4 bases from V and 4 bases from J, with 9 bases between.

The CDR3 is CATPPQGATDTQYF. The CDR3 region has the DNA TGCGCCACCCCCCCCCAGGGGGCGACAGATACGCAGTATTTT. This rearrangement joins TRBV4-1 to TRBJ2-3; 8 positions match TRBD1. This CDR3 region has 14 residues. The junction had 9 bases not matched to a gene; V was cut back by 10 bases and J by 3 bases. Germline V gives CDR1 MGHRA, CDR2 YSYEKL.

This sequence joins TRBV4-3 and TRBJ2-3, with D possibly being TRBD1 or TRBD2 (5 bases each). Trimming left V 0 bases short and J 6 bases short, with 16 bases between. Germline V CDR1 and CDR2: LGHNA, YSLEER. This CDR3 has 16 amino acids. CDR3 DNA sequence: TGCGCCAGCAGCCAAGATAAAAAGGGAGCAGGGGATACGCAGTATTTT. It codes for CASSQDKKGAGDTQYF.

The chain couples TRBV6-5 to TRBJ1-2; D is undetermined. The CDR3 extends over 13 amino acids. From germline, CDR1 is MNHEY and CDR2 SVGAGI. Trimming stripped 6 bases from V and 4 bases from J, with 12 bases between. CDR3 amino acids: CASSGMGSYGYTF. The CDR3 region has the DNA TGTGCCAGCAGCGGCATGGGAAGCTATGGCTACACCTTC.

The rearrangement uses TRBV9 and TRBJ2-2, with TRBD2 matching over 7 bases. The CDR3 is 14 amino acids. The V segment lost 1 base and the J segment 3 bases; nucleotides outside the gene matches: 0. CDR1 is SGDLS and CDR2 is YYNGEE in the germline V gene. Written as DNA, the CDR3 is TGTGCCAGCAGCGTAAGCGGGGACACCGGGGAGCTGTTTTTT. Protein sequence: CASSVSGDTGELFF. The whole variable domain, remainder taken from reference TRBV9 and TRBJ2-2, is DSGVTQTPKHLITATGQRVTLRCSPRSGDLSVYWYQQSLDQGLQFLIQYYNGEERAKGNILERFSAQQFPDLHSELNLSSLELGDSALYFCASSVSGDTGELFFGEGSRLTVL.

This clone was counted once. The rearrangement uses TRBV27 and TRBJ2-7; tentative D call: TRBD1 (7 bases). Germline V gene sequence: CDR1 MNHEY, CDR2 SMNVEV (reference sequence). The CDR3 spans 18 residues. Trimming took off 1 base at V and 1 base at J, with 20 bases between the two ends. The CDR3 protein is CASSLLSGGYFNSYEQYF. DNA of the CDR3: TGTGCCAGCAGTTTATTGTCAGGGGGGTACTTCAATTCCTACGAGCAGTACTTC.

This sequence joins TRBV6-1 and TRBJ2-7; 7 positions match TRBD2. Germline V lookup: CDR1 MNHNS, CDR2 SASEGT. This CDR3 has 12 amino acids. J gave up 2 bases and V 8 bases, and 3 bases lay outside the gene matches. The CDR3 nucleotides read TGTGCCAGCGGACTAGGGCCCTACGAGCAGTACTTC. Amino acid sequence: CASGLGPYEQYF.

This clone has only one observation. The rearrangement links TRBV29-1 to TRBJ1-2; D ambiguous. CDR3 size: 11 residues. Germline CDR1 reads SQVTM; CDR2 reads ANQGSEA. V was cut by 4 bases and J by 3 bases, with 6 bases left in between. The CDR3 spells CSVGRDYGYTF. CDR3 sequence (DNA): TGCAGCGTTGGACGGGACTATGGCTACACCTTC.

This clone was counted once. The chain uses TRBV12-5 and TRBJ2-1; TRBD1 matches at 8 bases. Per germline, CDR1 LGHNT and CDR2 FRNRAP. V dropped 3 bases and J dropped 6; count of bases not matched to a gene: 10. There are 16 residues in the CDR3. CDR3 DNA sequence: TGTGCTAGTGGTTTTTACCCCGGGACAGGAGTCAATGAGCAGTTCTTC. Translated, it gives CASGFYPGTGVNEQFF.

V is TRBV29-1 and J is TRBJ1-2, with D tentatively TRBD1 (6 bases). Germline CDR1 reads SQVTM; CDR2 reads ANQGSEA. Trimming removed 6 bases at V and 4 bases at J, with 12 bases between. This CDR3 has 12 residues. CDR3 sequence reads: CSVDPGVYGYTF. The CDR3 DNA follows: TGCAGCGTGGACCCAGGGGTCTATGGCTACACCTTC. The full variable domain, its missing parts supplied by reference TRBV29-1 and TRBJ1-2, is SAVISQKPSRDICQRGTSLTIQCQVDSQVTMMFWYRQQPGQSLTLIATANQGSEATYESGFVIDKFPISRPNLTFSTLTVSNMSPEDSSIYLCSVDPGVYGYTFGSGTRLTVV.

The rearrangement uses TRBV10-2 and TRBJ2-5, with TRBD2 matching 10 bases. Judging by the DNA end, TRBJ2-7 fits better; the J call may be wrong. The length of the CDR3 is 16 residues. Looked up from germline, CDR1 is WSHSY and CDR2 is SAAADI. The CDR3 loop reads CASSEGLAGEGYEQYF. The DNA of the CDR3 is TGCGCCAGCAGTGAAGGCCTAGCGGGAGAGGGGTACGAGCAGTACTTC.

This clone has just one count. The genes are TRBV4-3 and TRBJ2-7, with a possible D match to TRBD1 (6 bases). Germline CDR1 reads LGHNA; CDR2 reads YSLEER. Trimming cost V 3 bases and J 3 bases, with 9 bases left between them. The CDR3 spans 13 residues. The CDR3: CASSHEGGYEQYF. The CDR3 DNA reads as TGCGCCAGCAGCCACGAAGGGGGCTACGAGCAGTACTTC.

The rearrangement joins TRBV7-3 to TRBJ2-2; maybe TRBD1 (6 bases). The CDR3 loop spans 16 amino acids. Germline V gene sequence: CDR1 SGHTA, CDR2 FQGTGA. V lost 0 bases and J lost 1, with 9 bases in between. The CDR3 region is CASSLTPGQNTGELFF. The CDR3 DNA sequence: TGTGCCAGCAGCTTAACCCCGGGACAGAACACCGGGGAGCTGTTTTTT.

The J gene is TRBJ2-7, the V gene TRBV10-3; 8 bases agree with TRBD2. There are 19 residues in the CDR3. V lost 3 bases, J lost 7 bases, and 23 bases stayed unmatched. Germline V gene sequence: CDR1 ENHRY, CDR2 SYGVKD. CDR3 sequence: CAISDTPRPGQGTRGEQYF. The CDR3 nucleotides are TGTGCCATCAGTGACACACCGCGACCGGGACAAGGGACTAGGGGGGAGCAGTACTTC.

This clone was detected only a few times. The CDR3 DNA is TGTGCCAGCAGTTACACTGGGGGCCCCGGGGAGCTGTTTTTT. Amino acids: CASSYTGGPGELFF. The chain is built from TRBV6-5 and TRBJ2-2; possibly TRBD1 for D (6 bases). The V gene lost 2 bases and the J gene lost 6 bases, with 10 bases spanning the gap. Germline CDR1 is MNHEY and CDR2 is SVGAGI. This CDR3 contains 14 residues.

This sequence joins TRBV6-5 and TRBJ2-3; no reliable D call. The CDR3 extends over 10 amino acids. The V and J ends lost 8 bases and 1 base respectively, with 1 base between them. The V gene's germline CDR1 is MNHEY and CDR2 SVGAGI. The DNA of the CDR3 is TGTGCCAGCGGCACAGATACGCAGTATTTT. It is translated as CASGTDTQYF.

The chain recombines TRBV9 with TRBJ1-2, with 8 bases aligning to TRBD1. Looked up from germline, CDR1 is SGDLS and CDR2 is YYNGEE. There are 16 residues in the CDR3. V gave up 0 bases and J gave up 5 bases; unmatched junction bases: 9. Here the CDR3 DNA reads TGTGCCAGCAGCGTAGAGGGGACAGGAGCATTTTATGGCTACACCTTC. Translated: CASSVEGTGAFYGYTF.

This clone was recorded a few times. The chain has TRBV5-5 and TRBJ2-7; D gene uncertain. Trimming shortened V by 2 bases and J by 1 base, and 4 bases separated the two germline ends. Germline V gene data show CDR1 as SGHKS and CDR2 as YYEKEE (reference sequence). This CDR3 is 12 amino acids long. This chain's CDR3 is CASSFESYEQYF. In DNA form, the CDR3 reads TGTGCCAGCAGCTTCGAATCCTACGAGCAGTACTTC. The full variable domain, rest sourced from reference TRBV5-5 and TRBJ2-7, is DAGVTQSPTHLIKTRGQQVTLRCSPISGHKSVSWYQQVLGQGPQFIFQYYEKEERGRGNFPDRFSARQFPNYSSELNVNALLLGDSALYLCASSFESYEQYFGPGTRLTVT.

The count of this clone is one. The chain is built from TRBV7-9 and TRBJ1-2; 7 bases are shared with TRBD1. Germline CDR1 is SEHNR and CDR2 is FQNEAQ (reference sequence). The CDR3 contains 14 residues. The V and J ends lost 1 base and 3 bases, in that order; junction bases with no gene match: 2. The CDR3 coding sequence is TGTGCCAGCAGCTTAGGCAGGGGGGACTATGGCTACACCTTC. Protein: CASSLGRGDYGYTF.

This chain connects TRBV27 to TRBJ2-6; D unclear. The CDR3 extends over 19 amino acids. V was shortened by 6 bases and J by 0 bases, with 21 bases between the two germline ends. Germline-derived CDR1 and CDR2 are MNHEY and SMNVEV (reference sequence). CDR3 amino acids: CASRLSGPDAHSGANVLTF. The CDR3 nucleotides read TGTGCCAGCAGACTATCTGGCCCCGACGCTCACTCTGGGGCCAACGTCCTGACTTTC. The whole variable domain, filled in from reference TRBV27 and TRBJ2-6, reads EAQVTQNPRYLITVTGKKLTVTCSQNMNHEYMSWYRQDPGLGLRQIYYSMNVEVTDKGDVPEGYKVSRKEKRNFPLILESPSPNQTSLYFCASRLSGPDAHSGANVLTFGAGSRLTVL.

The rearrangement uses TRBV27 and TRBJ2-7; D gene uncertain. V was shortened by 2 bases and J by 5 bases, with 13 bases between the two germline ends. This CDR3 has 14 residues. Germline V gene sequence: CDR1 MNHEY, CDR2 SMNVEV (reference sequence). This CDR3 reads CASSLARKGHEQYF. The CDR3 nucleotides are TGTGCCAGCAGTTTAGCCCGTAAAGGCCACGAGCAGTACTTC.

The CDR3 loop reads CAISPSQIAGGSTDTQYF. CDR3 nucleotide sequence: TGTGCCATCAGTCCCTCTCAAATAGCAGGGGGATCCACAGATACGCAGTATTTT. The chain combines TRBV10-3 with TRBJ2-3; 7 bases map to TRBD1. V lost 5 bases to trimming and J lost 2 bases; unmatched junction nucleotides: 16. In germline, CDR1 is ENHRY, CDR2 SYGVKD. The CDR3 runs 18 residues.

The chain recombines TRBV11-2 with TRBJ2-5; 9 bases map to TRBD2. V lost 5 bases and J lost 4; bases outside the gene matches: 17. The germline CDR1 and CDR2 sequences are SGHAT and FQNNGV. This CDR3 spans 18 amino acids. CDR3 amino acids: CASSIRGRGREGRETQYF. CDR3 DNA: TGTGCCAGCAGCATACGGGGGAGGGGGCGGGAGGGTCGAGAGACCCAGTACTTC.

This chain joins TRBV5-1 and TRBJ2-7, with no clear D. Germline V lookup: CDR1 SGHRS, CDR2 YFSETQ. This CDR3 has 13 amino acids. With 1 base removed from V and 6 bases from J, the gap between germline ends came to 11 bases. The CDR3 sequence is CASSLTPAAEQYF. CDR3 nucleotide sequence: TGCGCCAGCAGCTTGACCCCCGCTGCCGAGCAGTACTTC.

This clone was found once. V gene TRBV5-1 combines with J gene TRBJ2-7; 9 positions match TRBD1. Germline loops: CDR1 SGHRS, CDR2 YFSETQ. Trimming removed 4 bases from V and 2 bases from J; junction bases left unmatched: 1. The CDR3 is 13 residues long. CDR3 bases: TGCGCCAGCAGCGGGACAGGGACCTACGAGCAGTACTTC. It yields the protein CASSGTGTYEQYF.

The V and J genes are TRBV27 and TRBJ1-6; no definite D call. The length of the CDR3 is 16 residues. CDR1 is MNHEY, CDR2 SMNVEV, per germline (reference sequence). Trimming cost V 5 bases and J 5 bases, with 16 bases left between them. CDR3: CASSPLRTANNSPLHF. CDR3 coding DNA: TGTGCCAGCAGTCCTTTGCGGACGGCTAATAATTCACCCCTCCACTTT.